Listed below are T cell receptor beta chains from one sample, sequenced in a study of T cells in Graves' hyperthyroidism and ophthalmopathy. Via MiXCR, TCRdb re-called the multiplex PCR reads, giving one row per CDR3 protein. This table holds approximately 300,000 distinct CDR3 sequences, over 15% found once. The sample comprised blood. These receptors all come from a woman aged 55-75 years with Graves' ophthalmopathy. Both conserved end residues are part of each CDR3. The D gene is left open where the match is weak. Not every row has a clone size; where given, it reads once, few, many or a size class.

cdr3_length	j_call	d_call	clone_size	v_call	cdr3_aa	cdr3_nt
16	TRBJ2-7	TRBD2	-	TRBV4-1	CASSQGTSGMGYEQYF	TGCGCCAGCAGCCAAGGGACTAGCGGGATGGGCTACGAGCAGTACTTC
15	TRBJ1-2	-	-	TRBV6-2/TRBV6-3	CASSYSAGTNYGYTF	TGTGCCAGCAGTTACTCGGCAGGGACAAACTATGGCTACACCTTC
13	TRBJ2-7	-	many	TRBV11-2	CASSLDSSHEQYF	TGTGCCAGCAGCTTAGACTCGAGCCACGAGCAGTACTTC
13	TRBJ2-2	-	many	TRBV5-1	CASSLGASGELFF	TGCGCCAGCAGCTTAGGGGCCAGCGGGGAGCTGTTTTTT
19	TRBJ1-2	-	-	TRBV6-2/TRBV6-3	CASSYSSPRGRESNYGYTF	TGTGCCAGCAGTTACTCTTCCCCCCGGGGACGGGAGTCGAACTATGGCTACACCTTC
15	TRBJ2-3	TRBD1	many	TRBV15	CATSRGTGAKDTQYF	TGTGCCACCAGCAGAGGAACAGGGGCGAAAGATACGCAGTATTTT
16	TRBJ2-1	-	many	TRBV18	CASSPPRKGSYNEQFF	TGTGCCAGCTCACCACCCAGAAAGGGCTCCTACAATGAGCAGTTCTTC
13	TRBJ1-2	-	few	TRBV6-1	CASSVTRNYGYTF	TGTGCCAGCAGTGTCACCCGTAACTATGGCTACACCTTC
13	TRBJ1-1	-	many	TRBV5-1	CASNRVMGTEAFF	TGCGCCAGCAATAGGGTTATGGGCACTGAAGCTTTCTTT
15	TRBJ1-2	-	-	TRBV7-2	CASYPMGAAQGGYTF	TGTGCCAGCTACCCTATGGGGGCTGCCCAGGGGGGCTACACCTTC
18	TRBJ2-5	-	many	TRBV3-1	CASSQWARMGQIQETQYF	TGTGCCAGCAGCCAATGGGCCAGAATGGGCCAAATCCAAGAGACCCAGTACTTC
16	TRBJ2-7	TRBD2	-	TRBV4-3	CASSQEIAGYPYEQYF	TGCGCCAGCAGCCAAGAAATAGCGGGCTACCCCTACGAGCAGTACTTC
14	TRBJ2-7	-	many	TRBV13	CASSLTDRSREQYF	TGTGCCAGCAGCCTAACAGACAGATCTCGGGAGCAGTACTTC
14	TRBJ2-5	TRBD2	many	TRBV20-1	CSASLGTTQETQYF	TGCAGTGCTAGTCTCGGGACTACTCAAGAGACCCAGTACTTC
16	TRBJ2-2	-	-	TRBV18	CASSGTRATNTGELFF	TGTGCCAGCTCCGGCACCAGGGCGACGAACACCGGGGAGCTGTTTTTT
15	TRBJ1-1	-	-	TRBV30	CAWSNPGHSNTEAFF	TGTGCCTGGAGTAATCCGGGACACTCGAACACTGAAGCTTTCTTT
12	TRBJ1-2	-	-	TRBV3-1	CASSQADIKTSF	TGTGCCAGCAGCCAAGCCGACATAAAGACCTCCTTC
14	TRBJ2-5	-	few	TRBV2	CASKETLSLETQYF	TGTGCCAGCAAAGAGACACTGTCGTTGGAGACCCAGTACTTC
14	TRBJ1-2	-	-	TRBV28	CASIENRPPGGYTF	TGTGCCAGCATCGAAAACAGGCCCCCGGGTGGCTACACCTTC
16	TRBJ1-1	TRBD1	-	TRBV6-8	CASRAVGQGARTEAFF	TGTGCCAGCAGGGCAGTTGGACAGGGGGCGCGAACTGAAGCTTTCTTT
15	TRBJ1-6	-	many	TRBV19	CASSILALGNSPLHF	TGTGCCAGTAGTATTCTCGCACTCGGGAATTCACCCCTCCACTTT
14	TRBJ1-5	-	many	TRBV28	CASSYAGGVQPQHF	TGTGCCAGCAGCTATGCGGGCGGGGTGCAGCCCCAGCATTTT
16	TRBJ1-2	-	-	TRBV19	CASSTTVTVTNYGYTF	TGTGCCAGTAGTACAACTGTTACGGTAACTAACTATGGCTACACCTTC
16	TRBJ2-7	-	many	TRBV7-2	CASSLGGAESSYEQYF	TGTGCCAGCAGCTTAGGGGGGGCGGAGAGCTCCTACGAGCAGTACTTC
13	TRBJ1-1	TRBD1	-	TRBV5-8	CASSRNRGGEAFF	TGTGCCAGCAGCCGGAACAGGGGCGGTGAAGCTTTCTTT
18	TRBJ1-1	-	many	TRBV11-3	CASSESSRPGRRNTEAFF	TGTGCCAGCAGCGAGTCGTCGAGGCCAGGACGCAGGAACACTGAAGCTTTCTTT
15	TRBJ2-3	-	-	TRBV28	CASGRRRGGTDTQYF	TGTGCCAGCGGTCGACGGCGGGGAGGCACAGATACGCAGTATTTT
14	TRBJ2-2	-	few	TRBV5-1	CASSFQGHTGELFF	TGCGCCAGCAGCTTCCAGGGGCACACCGGGGAGCTGTTTTTT
16	TRBJ2-7	-	-	TRBV12-3/TRBV12-4	CASSGTFRPAKHEQYF	TGTGCCAGCAGCGGGACCTTCCGACCGGCCAAACACGAGCAGTACTTC
15	TRBJ2-2	-	few	TRBV20-1	CSVRQARRNTGELFF	TGCAGTGTCAGACAGGCGAGACGGAACACCGGGGAGCTGTTTTTT
14	TRBJ2-1	-	many	TRBV2	CASTDKSSYNEQFF	TGTGCCAGCACTGACAAGAGCTCCTACAATGAGCAGTTCTTC
15	TRBJ2-5	-	many	TRBV9	CASSVGHASDETQYF	TGTGCCAGCAGCGTTGGCCACGCCTCCGACGAGACCCAGTACTTC
14	TRBJ1-1	-	-	TRBV20-1	CSARDAGRVTEAFF	TGCAGTGCTAGAGATGCCGGAAGGGTCACTGAAGCTTTCTTT
14	TRBJ2-7	-	-	TRBV2	CASSDQGSSYEQYF	TGTGCCAGCAGTGATCAGGGCAGCTCCTACGAGCAGTACTTC
15	TRBJ1-3	-	many	TRBV18	CASSPPSGSGNTIYF	TGTGCCAGCTCACCACCCAGTGGCTCTGGAAACACCATATATTTT
13	TRBJ1-6	-	few	TRBV20-1	CSTFGGSNSPLHF	TGCAGTACCTTTGGAGGTTCTAATTCACCCCTCCACTTT
17	TRBJ2-6	TRBD1	few	TRBV7-2	CASSSAHRGQGANVLTF	TGTGCCAGCAGCTCCGCACACAGGGGGCAGGGGGCCAACGTCCTGACTTTC
12	TRBJ1-1	-	many	TRBV2	CASSESGTEAFF	TGTGCCAGCAGTGAATCGGGGACTGAAGCTTTCTTT
12	TRBJ1-1	TRBD1	-	TRBV7-9	CADRVAFTEAFF	TGTGCCGACAGGGTGGCATTTACTGAAGCTTTCTTT
13	TRBJ2-1	-	many	TRBV3-1	CASSQALITEQFF	TGTGCCAGCAGCCAGGCCTTGATTACTGAGCAGTTCTTC
14	TRBJ1-5	-	-	TRBV28	CASSHRDNNQPQHF	TGTGCCAGCAGTCACAGGGACAACAATCAGCCCCAGCATTTT
15	TRBJ2-1	-	many	TRBV20-1	CSARKGRSSYNEQFF	TGCAGTGCTAGAAAGGGGCGTAGCTCCTACAATGAGCAGTTCTTC
14	TRBJ2-3	TRBD1	many	TRBV2	CASGGQGSTDTQYF	TGTGCCAGCGGGGGACAGGGGAGCACAGATACGCAGTATTTT
14	TRBJ2-1	-	many	TRBV24-1	CATSWDGSYNEQFF	TGTGCCACCAGTTGGGACGGCTCCTACAATGAGCAGTTCTTC
13	TRBJ2-2	-	many	TRBV2	CASSRQGLGELFF	TGTGCCAGCAGTCGACAGGGACTGGGGGAGCTGTTTTTT
14	TRBJ2-2	-	few	TRBV7-9	CASSRTQGTGELFF	TGTGCCAGCAGCCGAACTCAGGGGACCGGGGAGCTGTTTTTT
12	TRBJ1-1	-	-	TRBV5-5	CASSLQGLGAFF	TGTGCCAGCAGCTTGCAGGGCTTGGGAGCTTTCTTT
15	TRBJ2-7	-	few	TRBV20-1	CSARRDNGIPYEQYF	TGCAGTGCTCGCCGGGACAACGGTATCCCCTACGAGCAGTACTTC
14	TRBJ2-1	-	many	TRBV4-1	CASSRIGREVEQFF	TGCGCCAGCAGCAGGATAGGTAGGGAGGTTGAGCAGTTCTTC